One and the same sample provided the 6 T cell receptor beta chains below, sequenced in a study of monozygotic twins with cystic fibrosis. The repertoire was sequenced with immunoSEQ multiplex PCR; TCRdb's copy has only in-frame clones and lacks some. The table records about 32,000 clones, roughly nine tenths of them present only once. The sample was blood. The receptors here all came from a girl aged 2 to 9 with cystic fibrosis.

This clone was detected only a few times. CDR3 protein: CASSVQGMGTEQFF. The CDR3 coding sequence is TGTGCCAGCAGCGTACAGGGGATGGGAACTGAGCAGTTCTTC. The V and J genes are TRBV6-6 and TRBJ2-1, with 7 bases aligning to TRBD1. Germline CDR1 and CDR2: MNHNY and SVGAGI (reference sequence). V was pared by 6 bases and J by 9 bases, with 11 bases of the junction left unmatched. The CDR3 has 14 amino acids.

CDR3 protein: CASSLDPRGPRATEAFF. The CDR3 region has the DNA TGTGCCAGCAGCTTAGATCCCAGGGGGCCCCGCGCCACTGAAGCTTTCTTT. V gene TRBV11-2 combines with J gene TRBJ1-1; 8 nucleotides align to TRBD1. J was trimmed by 4 bases and V by 0 bases; bases with no gene match: 10. This CDR3 is built from 17 residues. Per germline, CDR1 SGHAT and CDR2 FQNNGV.

V gene TRBV7-2 combines with J gene TRBJ1-4, with D uncertain. The germline V and J ends were trimmed by 5 bases and 4 bases, with 14 bases remaining between them. The CDR3 runs to 15 residues. Germline V gene data show CDR1 as SGHTA and CDR2 as FQGNSA. CDR3 region: CASSPRFSRNEKLFF. The CDR3 nucleotides read TGTGCCAGCAGCCCGCGATTTTCACGTAATGAAAAACTGTTTTTT. Full variable domain (remainder filled in from reference TRBV7-2 and TRBJ1-4): GAGVSQSPSNKVTEKGKDVELRCDPISGHTALYWYRQSLGQGLEFLIYFQGNSAPDKSGLPSDRFSAERTGGSVSTLTIQRTQQEDSAVYLCASSPRFSRNEKLFFGSGTQLSVL.

The CDR3 nucleotides read TGTGCCAGCAGTTCCCCGAGGGTTGAAGTGAACACTGAAGCTTTCTTT. Protein sequence: CASSSPRVEVNTEAFF. This rearrangement joins TRBV6-6 to TRBJ1-1, with D uncertain. The CDR3 is 16 residues long. Looked up from germline, CDR1 is MNHNY and CDR2 is SVGAGI (reference sequence). The ends were cut back, 4 bases at V and 0 bases at J, with 15 bases in the middle.

The rearrangement uses TRBV18 and TRBJ1-1; perhaps TRBD1 as D (5 bases). Germline CDR1 KGHSH, CDR2 LQKENI. V lost 2 bases to trimming and J lost 0 bases, with 13 bases between them. The CDR3 is 16 residues long. CDR3 sequence (DNA): TGTGCCAGCTCACCAAGAGTCTCGGGGGTGAACACTGAAGCTTTCTTT. This encodes CASSPRVSGVNTEAFF.

The rearrangement links TRBV28 to TRBJ2-7; maybe TRBD1 (5 bases). The CDR3 contains 14 residues. Germline values: CDR1 MDHEN, CDR2 SYDVKM. V shed 10 bases and J shed 3 bases, with 19 bases lying between them. CDR3 sequence reads: CATLSPAGIYEQYF. The CDR3 coding sequence is TGTGCCACCCTTTCCCCGGCAGGGATCTACGAGCAGTACTTC.